A selection of T cell receptor beta chains follows, all from one sample in a study of identical twins. TCRdb reprocessed the 5' RACE reads with MiXCR, giving one entry per CDR3 protein. The data hold 690,000 or so distinct CDR3 sequences, with 8.6% observed a single time. This sample was shared with a second study, whose subject was yellow fever vaccine responses in identical twins.

Sequenced input: PBMCs. The source of these receptors is a woman aged 18 to 35 in good health. CDR3s include the opening cysteine and the closing phenylalanine or tryptophan. A D gene is named only where the DNA matches it firmly. Rows give clone size only sometimes, using once, few, many, or a class for an expanded clone.

>-|-|TRBV30|TRBJ2-7
CAWSVTAPLEQYF
TGTGCCTGGAGTGTTACGGCACCCCTCGAGCAGTACTTC
>few|TRBD2|TRBV30|TRBJ2-7
CAWSPSGRALYEQYF
TGTGCCTGGAGTCCGAGCGGGAGGGCCCTCTACGAGCAGTACTTC
>few|TRBD2|TRBV7-8|TRBJ2-7
CASSDGRLAWGYEQYF
TGTGCCAGCAGCGATGGGAGACTAGCGTGGGGATACGAGCAGTACTTC
>few|TRBD2|TRBV6-1|TRBJ2-5
CASTTRRASGSQETQYF
TGTGCCAGCACCACCCGCCGGGCTAGCGGGAGTCAGGAGACCCAGTACTTC
>few|-|TRBV10-1|TRBJ2-1
CATSSGVLYNEQFF
TGCGCCACCAGCTCGGGGGTTCTATACAATGAGCAGTTCTTC
>few|-|TRBV5-1|TRBJ2-7
CASSLASGHSYEQYF
TGCGCCAGCAGCTTGGCCTCGGGCCACTCCTACGAGCAGTACTTC
>-|-|TRBV28|TRBJ2-3
CASTIRGLGADTQYF
TGTGCCAGCACCATCAGAGGTCTAGGAGCGGATACGCAGTATTTT
>few|-|TRBV4-2|TRBJ1-1
CASSQDNTDGLEAFF
TGTGCCAGCAGCCAAGATAACACGGACGGCCTTGAAGCTTTCTTT
>-|-|TRBV6-2/TRBV6-3|TRBJ2-3
CASRLRGLSDTQYF
TGTGCCAGCAGACTCCGGGGTCTATCGGATACGCAGTATTTT
>-|TRBD1|TRBV5-6|TRBJ2-1
CASSTRRQGAWDEQFF
TGTGCCAGCAGCACCCGAAGACAGGGGGCTTGGGATGAGCAGTTCTTC
>many|-|TRBV11-2|TRBJ1-2
CASSPKITHGYTF
TGTGCCAGCAGCCCTAAGATAACCCATGGCTACACCTTC
>many|TRBD2|TRBV7-8|TRBJ2-3
CASRTSGGAIDTQYF
TGTGCCAGCAGGACAAGCGGGGGGGCCATAGATACGCAGTATTTT
>-|TRBD2|TRBV4-2|TRBJ2-5
CASSQGGLAGEKETQYF
TGTGCCAGCAGCCAAGGGGGACTAGCGGGGGAGAAAGAGACCCAGTACTTC
>many|TRBD1|TRBV3-1|TRBJ2-4
CASSQPDRAQNIQYF
TGTGCCAGCAGCCAACCCGACAGGGCCCAAAACATTCAGTACTTC
>-|-|TRBV6-2/TRBV6-3|TRBJ2-7
CASSAGAWYEQYF
TGTGCCAGCAGCGCAGGGGCTTGGTACGAGCAGTACTTC
>few|-|TRBV12-3/TRBV12-4|TRBJ1-5
CASRKSGWWDNNQPQHF
TGTGCCAGCAGAAAAAGTGGGTGGTGGGACAACAATCAGCCCCAGCATTTT